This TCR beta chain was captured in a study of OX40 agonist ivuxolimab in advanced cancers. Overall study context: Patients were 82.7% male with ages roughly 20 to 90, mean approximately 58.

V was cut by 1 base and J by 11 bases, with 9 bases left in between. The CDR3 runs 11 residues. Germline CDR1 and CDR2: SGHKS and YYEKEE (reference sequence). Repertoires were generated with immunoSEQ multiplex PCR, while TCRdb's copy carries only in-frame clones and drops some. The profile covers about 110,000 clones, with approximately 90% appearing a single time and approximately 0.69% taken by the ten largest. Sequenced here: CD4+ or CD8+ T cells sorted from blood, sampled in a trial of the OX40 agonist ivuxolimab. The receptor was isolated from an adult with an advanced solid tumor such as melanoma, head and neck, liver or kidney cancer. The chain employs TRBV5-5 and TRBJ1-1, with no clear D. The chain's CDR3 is CASSLNGLAFF. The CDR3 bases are TGTGCCAGCAGCTTGAACGGATTGGCTTTCTTT.